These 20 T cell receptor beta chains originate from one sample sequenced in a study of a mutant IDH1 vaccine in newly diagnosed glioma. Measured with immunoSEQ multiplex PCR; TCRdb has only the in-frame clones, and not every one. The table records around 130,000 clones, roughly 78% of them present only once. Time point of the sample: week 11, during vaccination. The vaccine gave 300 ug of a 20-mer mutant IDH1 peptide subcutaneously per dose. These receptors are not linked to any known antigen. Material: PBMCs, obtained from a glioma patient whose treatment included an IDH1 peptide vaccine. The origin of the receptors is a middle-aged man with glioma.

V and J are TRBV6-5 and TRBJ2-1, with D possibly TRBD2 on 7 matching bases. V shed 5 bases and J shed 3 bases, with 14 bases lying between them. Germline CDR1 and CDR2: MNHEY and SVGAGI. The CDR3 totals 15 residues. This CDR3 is CASSLEGGDYNEQFF. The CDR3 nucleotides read TGTGCCAGCAGTCTTGAGGGGGGGGACTACAATGAGCAGTTCTTC.

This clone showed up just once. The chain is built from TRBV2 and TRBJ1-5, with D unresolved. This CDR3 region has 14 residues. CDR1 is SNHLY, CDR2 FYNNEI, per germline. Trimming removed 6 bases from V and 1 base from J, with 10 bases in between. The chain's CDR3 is CASRDPGSNQPQHF. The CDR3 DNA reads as TGTGCCAGCAGGGACCCGGGGAGCAATCAGCCCCAGCATTTT.

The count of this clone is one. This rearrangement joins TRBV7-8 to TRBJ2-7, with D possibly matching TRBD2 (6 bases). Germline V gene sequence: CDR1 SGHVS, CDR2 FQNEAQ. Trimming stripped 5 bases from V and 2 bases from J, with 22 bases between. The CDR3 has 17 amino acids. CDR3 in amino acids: CASSLRRGNLGPYEQYF. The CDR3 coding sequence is TGTGCCAGCAGCCTTAGGAGGGGCAACCTGGGACCCTACGAGCAGTACTTC.

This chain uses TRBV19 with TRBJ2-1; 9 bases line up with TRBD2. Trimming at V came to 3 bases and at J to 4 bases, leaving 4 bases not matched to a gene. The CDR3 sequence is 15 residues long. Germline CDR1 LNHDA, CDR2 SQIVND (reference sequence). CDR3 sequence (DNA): TGTGCCAGTAGTATCAGCGGGGGGCCTTACAATGAGCAGTTCTTC. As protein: CASSISGGPYNEQFF.

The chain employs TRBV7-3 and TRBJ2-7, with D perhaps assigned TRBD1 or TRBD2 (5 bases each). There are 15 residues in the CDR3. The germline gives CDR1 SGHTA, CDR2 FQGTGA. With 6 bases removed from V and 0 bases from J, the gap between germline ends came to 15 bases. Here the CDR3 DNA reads TGTGCCAGCAGTTCCATCCCGGGGCCCTCCTACGAGCAGTACTTC. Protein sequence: CASSSIPGPSYEQYF. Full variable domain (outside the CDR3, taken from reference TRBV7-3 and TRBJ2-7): GAGVSQTPSNKVTEKGKYVELRCDPISGHTALYWYRQSLGQGPEFLIYFQGTGAADDSGLPNDRFFAVRPEGSVSTLKIQRTERGDSAVYLCASSSIPGPSYEQYFGPGTRLTVT.

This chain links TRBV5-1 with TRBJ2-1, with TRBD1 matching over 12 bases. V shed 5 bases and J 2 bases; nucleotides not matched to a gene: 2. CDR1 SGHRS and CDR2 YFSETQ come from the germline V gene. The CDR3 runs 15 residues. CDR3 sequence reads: CASRGTGGAYNEQFF. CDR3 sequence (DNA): TGCGCCAGCAGGGGGACAGGGGGCGCCTACAATGAGCAGTTCTTC.

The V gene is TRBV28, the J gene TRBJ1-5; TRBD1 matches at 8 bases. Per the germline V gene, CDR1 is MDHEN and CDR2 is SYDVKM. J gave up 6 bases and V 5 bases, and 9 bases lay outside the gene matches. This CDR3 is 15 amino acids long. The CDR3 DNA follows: TGTGCCAGCAGTCTTATCAGGGGGCGAGTTCAGCCCCAGCATTTT. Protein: CASSLIRGRVQPQHF.

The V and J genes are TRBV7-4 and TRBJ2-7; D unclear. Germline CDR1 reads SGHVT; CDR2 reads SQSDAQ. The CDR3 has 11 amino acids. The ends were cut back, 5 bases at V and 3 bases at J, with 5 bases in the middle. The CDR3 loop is CASSPIYEQYF. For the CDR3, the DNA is TGTGCCAGCAGCCCGATCTACGAGCAGTACTTC.

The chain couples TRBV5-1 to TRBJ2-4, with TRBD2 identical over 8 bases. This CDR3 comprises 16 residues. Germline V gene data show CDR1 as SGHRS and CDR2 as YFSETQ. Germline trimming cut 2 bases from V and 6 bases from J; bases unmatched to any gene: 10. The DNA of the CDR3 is TGCGCCAGCAGCTTAGACAGCTCCGGGGGGGGAAACATTCAGTACTTC. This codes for CASSLDSSGGGNIQYF.

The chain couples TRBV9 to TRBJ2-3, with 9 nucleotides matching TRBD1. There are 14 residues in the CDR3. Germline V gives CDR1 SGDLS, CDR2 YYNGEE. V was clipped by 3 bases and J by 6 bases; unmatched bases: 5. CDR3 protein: CASSGGQGYDTQYF. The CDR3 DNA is TGTGCCAGCAGCGGGGGACAGGGATACGATACGCAGTATTTT.

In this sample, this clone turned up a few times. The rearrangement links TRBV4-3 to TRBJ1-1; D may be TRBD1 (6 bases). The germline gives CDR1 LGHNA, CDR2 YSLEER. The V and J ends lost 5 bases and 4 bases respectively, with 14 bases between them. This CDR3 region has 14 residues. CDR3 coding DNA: TGCGCCAGCAGCGGACAGACCATGAGCACTGAAGCTTTCTTT. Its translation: CASSGQTMSTEAFF.

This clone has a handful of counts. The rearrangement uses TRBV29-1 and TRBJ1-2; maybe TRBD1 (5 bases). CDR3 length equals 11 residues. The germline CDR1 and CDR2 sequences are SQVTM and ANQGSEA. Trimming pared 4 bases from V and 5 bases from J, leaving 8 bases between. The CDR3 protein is CSVGRGYGYTF. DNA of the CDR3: TGCAGCGTTGGAAGGGGATATGGCTACACCTTC.

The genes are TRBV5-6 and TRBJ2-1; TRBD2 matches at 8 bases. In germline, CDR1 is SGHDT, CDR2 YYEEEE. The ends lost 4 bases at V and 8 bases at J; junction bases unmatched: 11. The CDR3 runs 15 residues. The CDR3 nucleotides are TGTGCCAGCAGCCTTAGCGGGACTGCTTTTGATGAGCAGTTCTTC. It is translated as CASSLSGTAFDEQFF.

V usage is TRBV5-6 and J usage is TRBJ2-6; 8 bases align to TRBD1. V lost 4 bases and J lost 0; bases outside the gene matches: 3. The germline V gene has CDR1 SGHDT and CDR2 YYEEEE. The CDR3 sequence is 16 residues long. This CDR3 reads CASSLGTGSGANVLTF. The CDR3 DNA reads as TGTGCCAGCAGCCTCGGGACAGGCTCTGGGGCCAACGTCCTGACTTTC.

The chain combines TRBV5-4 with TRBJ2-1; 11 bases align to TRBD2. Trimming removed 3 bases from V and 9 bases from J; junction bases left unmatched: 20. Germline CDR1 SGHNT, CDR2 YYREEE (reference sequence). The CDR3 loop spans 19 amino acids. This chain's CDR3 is CASSSLLAGVQLKRGEQFF. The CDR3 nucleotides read TGTGCCAGCAGCTCCTTACTAGCGGGGGTTCAATTAAAACGAGGTGAGCAGTTCTTC.

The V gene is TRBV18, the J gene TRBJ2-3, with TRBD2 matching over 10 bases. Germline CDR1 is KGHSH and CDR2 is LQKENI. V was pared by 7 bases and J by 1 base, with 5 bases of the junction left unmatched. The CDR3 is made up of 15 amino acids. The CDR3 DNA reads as TGTGCCAGCTACCTAGGACTAGCGGGCACAGATACGCAGTATTTT. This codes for CASYLGLAGTDTQYF.

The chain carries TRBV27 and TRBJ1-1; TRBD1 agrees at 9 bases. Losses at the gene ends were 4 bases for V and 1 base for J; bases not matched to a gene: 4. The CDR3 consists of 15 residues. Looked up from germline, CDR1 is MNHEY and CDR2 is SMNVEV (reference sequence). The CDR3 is CASSSPGQGNTEAFF. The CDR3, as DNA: TGTGCCAGCAGTTCACCGGGACAGGGGAACACTGAAGCTTTCTTT.

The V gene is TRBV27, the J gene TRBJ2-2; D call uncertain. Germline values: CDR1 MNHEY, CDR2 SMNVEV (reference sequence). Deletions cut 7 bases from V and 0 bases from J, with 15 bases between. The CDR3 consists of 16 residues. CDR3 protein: CASKISGPSNTGELFF. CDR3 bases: TGTGCCAGCAAAATCTCCGGGCCCTCGAACACCGGGGAGCTGTTTTTT.

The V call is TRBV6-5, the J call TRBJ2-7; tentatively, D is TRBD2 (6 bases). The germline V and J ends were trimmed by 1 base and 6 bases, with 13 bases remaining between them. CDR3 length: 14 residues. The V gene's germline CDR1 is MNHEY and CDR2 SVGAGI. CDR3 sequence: CASSYYGGIVEQYF. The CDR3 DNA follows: TGTGCCAGCAGTTACTACGGGGGTATCGTCGAGCAGTACTTC.

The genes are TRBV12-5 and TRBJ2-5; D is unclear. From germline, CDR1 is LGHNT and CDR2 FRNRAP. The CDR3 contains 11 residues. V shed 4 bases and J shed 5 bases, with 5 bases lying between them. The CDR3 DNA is TGTGCTAGTGGTTCACGGGAGACCCAGTACTTC. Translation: CASGSRETQYF. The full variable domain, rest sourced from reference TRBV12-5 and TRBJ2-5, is DARVTQTPRHKVTEMGQEVTMRCQPILGHNTVFWYRQTMMQGLELLAYFRNRAPLDDSGMPKDRFSAEMPDATLATLKIQPSEPRDSAVYFCASGSRETQYFGPGTRLLVL.